The T cell receptor (beta chain) described here comes from a study of response to subunit inactivated influenza vaccine (dated by TCRdb to 2016 to 2019). With respect to the entire study: To follow how T cells responded to a trivalent subunit inactivated influenza vaccine, the researchers relied on deep quantitative profiling of the T cell receptor repertoire. The full study reports these points: It was suggested by the authors that each seasonal influenza vaccination may recruit only a limited number of new T cells.

Trimming removed 1 base from V and 1 base from J; the gene matches leave 3 bases unexplained. The CDR3, from cysteine to phenylalanine, totals 16 residues. This entry keeps only the CDR3 DNA: 48 bases, framed from base 1. Via the germline V gene (reference sequence), CDR1 is GTSNPN and CDR2 SVGIG. The library came from RT-PCR. Sequencing took place on an Illumina HiSeq 2500. The public reads were reanalyzed by TCRdb: fastp trimming at Q25, MiXCR alignment, in-frame beta chains only. Under each unique CDR3 protein, matching rows form one entry showing the most common genes and DNA. This sample lists around 760,000 distinct CDR3 sequences; roughly 13% were detected once. The ten largest clones capture around 7.3% of the sample. The table lists this clonotype with a few counts. Which antigen it targets is not known. It has no much larger one-base neighbor in the sample; base qualities were not kept.

The chain links TRBV30 with TRBJ2-1; 11 bases in the middle match TRBD2. Sequencing used PBMCs from blood, obtained about 14 days before vaccination. This clonotype was sampled from a man aged 50-60 years who received an inactivated influenza vaccine. Donor details come from another sample of the same person, matched by shared clones. The bases are TGTGCCTGGAGTGGACGACTAGCGGGATCCTACAATGAGCAGTTCTTC. This translates into CAWSGRLAGSYNEQFF. The variable domain in full, with residues beyond the CDR3 obtained from the reference TRBV30 and TRBJ2-1 genes, is SQTIHQWPATLVQPVGSPLSLECTVEGTSNPNLYWYRQAAGRGLQLLFYSVGIGQISSEVPQNLSASRPQDRQFILSSKKLLLSDSGFYLCAWSGRLAGSYNEQFFGPGTRLTVL.